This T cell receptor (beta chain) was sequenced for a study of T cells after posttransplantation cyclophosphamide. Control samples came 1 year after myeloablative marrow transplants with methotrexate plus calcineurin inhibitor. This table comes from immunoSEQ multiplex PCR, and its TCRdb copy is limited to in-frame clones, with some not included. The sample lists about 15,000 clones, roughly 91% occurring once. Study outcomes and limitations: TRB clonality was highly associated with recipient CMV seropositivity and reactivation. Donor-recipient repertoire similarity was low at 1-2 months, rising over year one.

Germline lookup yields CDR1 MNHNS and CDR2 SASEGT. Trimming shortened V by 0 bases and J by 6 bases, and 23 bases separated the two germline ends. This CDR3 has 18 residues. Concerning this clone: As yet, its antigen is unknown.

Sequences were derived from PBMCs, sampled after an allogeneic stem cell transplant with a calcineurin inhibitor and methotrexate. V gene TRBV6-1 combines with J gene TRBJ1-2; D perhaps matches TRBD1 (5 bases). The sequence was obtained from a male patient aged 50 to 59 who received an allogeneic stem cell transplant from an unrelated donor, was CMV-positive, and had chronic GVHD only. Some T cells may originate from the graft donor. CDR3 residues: CASSEAIADTGSVDGYTF. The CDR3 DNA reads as TGTGCCAGCAGTGAAGCGATAGCGGACACGGGGTCGGTGGATGGCTACACCTTC.